These 19 T cell receptor beta chains originate from one sample sequenced in a study of shared clonotypes between healthy human individuals. The table came from immunoSEQ multiplex PCR; TCRdb's copy has only in-frame clones and leaves some out. The repertoire consists of over a million clones, with roughly 97% occurring once and the leading ten covering 1.2%. Sample: naive CD4+ T cells sorted from blood. Subset indicated: CD45RA+ positively selected. The source is a man younger than 40 in good health.

The V gene is TRBV5-6, the J gene TRBJ2-7; 7 nucleotides agree with TRBD1. Trimming at V came to 7 bases and at J to 3 bases, leaving 10 bases not matched to a gene. The length of the CDR3 is 14 residues. Germline CDR1 and CDR2: SGHDT and YYEEEE. This CDR3 reads CASRRQGLGYEQYF. CDR3 bases: TGTGCCAGCCGAAGACAGGGCTTGGGCTACGAGCAGTACTTC.

This sequence joins TRBV19 and TRBJ2-5; tentative D call: TRBD2 (5 bases). The length of the CDR3 is 14 residues. Germline values: CDR1 LNHDA, CDR2 SQIVND (reference sequence). Trimming took off 3 bases at V and 6 bases at J, with 14 bases between the two ends. The CDR3 nucleotides read TGTGCCAGTAGTATCGGGTCTCAGCGGCAGACCCAGTACTTC. Amino acids: CASSIGSQRQTQYF.

The chain has TRBV18 and TRBJ2-3; D is ambiguous. CDR1 and CDR2 from the germline V gene are KGHSH and LQKENI. Trimming cost V 3 bases and J 2 bases, with 12 bases left between them. The CDR3 runs 15 residues. CDR3 in amino acids: CASSPTGSVTDTQYF. In nucleotides, the CDR3 is TGTGCCAGCTCACCGACGGGCTCTGTCACAGATACGCAGTATTTT.

This chain uses TRBV5-8 with TRBJ2-7; 8 bases are shared with TRBD1. Germline CDR1 and CDR2: SGHTS and YDEGEE. The CDR3 consists of 15 residues. The ends lost 4 bases at V and 3 bases at J; junction bases unmatched: 9. The CDR3 DNA follows: TGTGCCAGCAGCAAAGGACAGGGTTTACGCTACGAGCAGTACTTC. This translates into CASSKGQGLRYEQYF.

This clone is a singleton in its sample. This chain's CDR3 is CASKFEPLNTGELFF. The CDR3 nucleotides read TGTGCCTCTAAATTTGAACCCTTGAACACCGGGGAGCTGTTTTTT. The rearrangement links TRBV7-8 to TRBJ2-2; unclear D gene. The ends were cut back, 11 bases at V and 1 base at J, with 17 bases in the middle. The CDR3 runs 15 residues. In germline, CDR1 is SGHVS, CDR2 FQNEAQ.

V is TRBV6-1 and J is TRBJ1-1; D gene ambiguous. Trimming took 1 base from V and 1 from J, leaving 13 bases between them. CDR3 length equals 16 residues. CDR1 is MNHNS and CDR2 is SASEGT in the germline V gene. Written as DNA, the CDR3 is TGTGCCAGCAGTGAAGGGACGGTTTACCCGAACACTGAAGCTTTCTTT. Residues: CASSEGTVYPNTEAFF.

This chain joins TRBV2 and TRBJ1-5, with a weak D call TRBD1 (5 bases). Germline V gene lookup returns CDR1 SNHLY and CDR2 FYNNEI. CDR3 length: 14 residues. Trimming removed 4 bases from V and 6 bases from J, with 13 bases in between. In DNA, the CDR3 is TGTGCCAGCAGTGGGCAGGGTTTGAGTCAGCCCCAGCATTTT. Residues: CASSGQGLSQPQHF.

This chain links TRBV6-6 with TRBJ1-3, with D unresolved. Germline-derived CDR1 and CDR2 are MNHNY and SVGAGI (reference sequence). The CDR3 has 13 residues. Deletions cut 8 bases from V and 0 bases from J, with 8 bases between. The CDR3 sequence is CASEAASGNTIYF. The CDR3 coding sequence is TGTGCCAGCGAGGCCGCCTCTGGAAACACCATATATTTT.

J is TRBJ2-1 and V is TRBV5-6, with a weak D call TRBD1 (7 bases). The CDR3 consists of 15 residues. Trimming removed 5 bases at V and 3 bases at J, with 15 bases between. The germline V gene has CDR1 SGHDT and CDR2 YYEEEE. The CDR3 bases are TGTGCCAGCAGTTCAGGGGGGTGGTTCTACAATGAGCAGTTCTTC. Translated: CASSSGGWFYNEQFF.

This clone has a single count. V is TRBV7-8 and J is TRBJ2-7, with D perhaps TRBD2 (5 bases). There are 15 residues in the CDR3. Looked up from germline, CDR1 is SGHVS and CDR2 is FQNEAQ. V was pared by 5 bases and J by 2 bases, with 16 bases between. CDR3 sequence reads: CASSPGIETAYEQYF. The CDR3 DNA is TGTGCCAGCAGCCCGGGAATCGAAACAGCCTACGAGCAGTACTTC.

Comment on this clone: Different DNA sequences within this sample yield the same CDR3. The J gene is TRBJ2-7, the V gene TRBV10-3; TRBD1 is a possible D gene (5 bases). Germline V lookup: CDR1 ENHRY, CDR2 SYGVKD. The germline V and J ends were trimmed by 0 bases and 0 bases, with 9 bases remaining between them. This CDR3 is 15 amino acids long. The CDR3 sequence is CAISESRVASYEQYF. The CDR3 bases are TGTGCCATCAGTGAGTCCAGGGTAGCCTCCTACGAGCAGTACTTC.

The V and J genes are TRBV7-9 and TRBJ2-1, with 12 bases identical to TRBD2. The junction had 12 bases not matched to a gene; V was cut back by 2 bases and J by 4 bases. Germline V gene lookup returns CDR1 SEHNR and CDR2 FQNEAQ (reference sequence). This CDR3 spans 19 amino acids. CDR3 in DNA: TGTGCCAGCAGCTTATATCCCTGGGGACTAGCGGGCTCGTACAATGAGCAGTTCTTC. Its protein product is CASSLYPWGLAGSYNEQFF.

The chain recombines TRBV5-8 with TRBJ2-7; either TRBD1 or TRBD2 may supply D (5 bases each). Germline V gene sequence: CDR1 SGHTS, CDR2 YDEGEE. V lost 4 bases and J lost 0, with 14 bases in between. There are 15 residues in the CDR3. The CDR3 is CASSAGTASSYEQYF. For the CDR3, the DNA is TGTGCCAGCAGCGCTGGGACGGCCAGCTCCTACGAGCAGTACTTC.

The sample holds one count of this clone. The chain combines TRBV25-1 with TRBJ2-3; D is unresolved. Trimming removed 0 bases at V and 6 bases at J, with 7 bases between. The length of the CDR3 is 13 residues. Per germline, CDR1 MGHDK and CDR2 SYGVNS. The CDR3 protein is CASSEYSSDTQYF. DNA of the CDR3: TGTGCCAGCAGTGAATATTCCAGCGATACGCAGTATTTT.

The chain combines TRBV18 with TRBJ1-1, with D maybe TRBD1 (5 bases). The CDR3 loop spans 16 amino acids. The V and J ends lost 2 bases and 3 bases respectively, with 16 bases between them. The V gene's germline CDR1 is KGHSH and CDR2 LQKENI. CDR3 loop: CASSPIRGPLDTEAFF. In nucleotides, the CDR3 is TGTGCCAGCTCACCAATTCGGGGCCCCCTGGACACTGAAGCTTTCTTT.

DNA for the CDR3: TGTGCCAGCAGCCTCCCTAGCGGGAGAGCAAAATCTAGCACAGATACGCAGTATTTT. It encodes CASSLPSGRAKSSTDTQYF. V gene TRBV5-4 combines with J gene TRBJ2-3; 10 nucleotides agree with TRBD2. This CDR3 spans 19 amino acids. Trimming removed 4 bases from V and 0 bases from J; junction bases left unmatched: 14. Germline-derived CDR1 and CDR2 are SGHNT and YYREEE (reference sequence).

Details on this clone: The sample has other DNA sequences that encode this CDR3 too. The rearrangement links TRBV5-1 to TRBJ1-1, with D unclear. CDR3 size: 14 residues. Germline assignment: CDR1 SGHRS and CDR2 YFSETQ. V shed 0 bases and J shed 0 bases, with 6 bases lying between them. The CDR3 reads CASSLGVMNTEAFF. CDR3 DNA sequence: TGCGCCAGCAGCTTGGGGGTCATGAACACTGAAGCTTTCTTT.

In its sample, this clone was seen once. The chain uses TRBV18 and TRBJ2-1; tentative D call: TRBD2 (7 bases). The ends were cut back, 3 bases at V and 4 bases at J, with 10 bases in the middle. The CDR3 consists of 14 residues. The V gene's germline CDR1 is KGHSH and CDR2 LQKENI. The CDR3 spells CASSPGGAYNEQFF. The CDR3 bases are TGTGCCAGCTCACCTGGGGGGGCATACAATGAGCAGTTCTTC.

The CDR3 DNA reads TGTGCCACTTACTACCCAGGGAGCGCTGGAAACACCATATATTTT. Protein sequence: CATYYPGSAGNTIYF. The V call is TRBV28, the J call TRBJ1-3, with D maybe TRBD1 (5 bases). Trimming shortened V by 10 bases and J by 2 bases, and 18 bases separated the two germline ends. Germline-derived CDR1 and CDR2 are MDHEN and SYDVKM. The CDR3 consists of 15 residues.